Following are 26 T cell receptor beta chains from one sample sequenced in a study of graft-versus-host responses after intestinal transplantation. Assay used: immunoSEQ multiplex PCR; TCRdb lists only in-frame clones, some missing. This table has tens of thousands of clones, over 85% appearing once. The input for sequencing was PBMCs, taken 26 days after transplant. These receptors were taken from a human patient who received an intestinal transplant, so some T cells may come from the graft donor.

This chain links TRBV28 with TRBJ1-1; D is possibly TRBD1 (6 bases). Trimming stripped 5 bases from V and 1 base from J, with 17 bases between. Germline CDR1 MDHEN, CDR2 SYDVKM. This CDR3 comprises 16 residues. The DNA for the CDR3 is TGTGCCAGCAGTCTGGGCGGGGGGCTCGGGAACACTGAAGCTTTCTTT. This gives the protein CASSLGGGLGNTEAFF. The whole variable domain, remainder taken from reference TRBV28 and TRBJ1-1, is DVKVTQSSRYLVKRTGEKVFLECVQDMDHENMFWYRQDPGLGLRLIYFSYDVKMKEKGDIPEGYSVSREKKERFSLILESASTNQTSMYLCASSLGGGLGNTEAFFGQGTRLTVV.

CDR3 residues: CASIRGLTDTQYF. DNA of the CDR3: TGTGCCAGCATTAGGGGGCTCACAGATACGCAGTATTTT. The rearrangement links TRBV6-1 to TRBJ2-3, with TRBD1 matching 7 bases. Germline V gene lookup returns CDR1 MNHNS and CDR2 SASEGT. V shed 7 bases, J shed 2 bases, and the junction held 3 bases outside the gene matches. The CDR3 is 13 residues long.

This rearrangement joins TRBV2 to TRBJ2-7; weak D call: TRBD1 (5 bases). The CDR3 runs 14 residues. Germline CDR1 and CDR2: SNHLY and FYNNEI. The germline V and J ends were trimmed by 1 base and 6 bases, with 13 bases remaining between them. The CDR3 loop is CASSEVLGRGEQYV. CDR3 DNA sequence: TGTGCCAGCAGTGAAGTATTAGGAAGGGGCGAGCAGTACGTC.

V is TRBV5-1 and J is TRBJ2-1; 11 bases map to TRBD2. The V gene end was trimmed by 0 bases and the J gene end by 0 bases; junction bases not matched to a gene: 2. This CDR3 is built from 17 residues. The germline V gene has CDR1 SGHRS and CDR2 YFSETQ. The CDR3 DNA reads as TGCGCCAGCAGCTTGGAACTAGCGGGGGACTCCTACAATGAGCAGTTCTTC. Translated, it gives CASSLELAGDSYNEQFF.

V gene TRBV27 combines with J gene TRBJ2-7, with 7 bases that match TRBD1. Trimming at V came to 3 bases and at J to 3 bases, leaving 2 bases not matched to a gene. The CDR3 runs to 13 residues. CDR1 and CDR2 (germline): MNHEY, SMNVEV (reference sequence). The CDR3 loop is CASSFRQGYEQYV. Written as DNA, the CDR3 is TGTGCCAGCAGTTTTCGACAGGGCTACGAGCAGTACGTC.

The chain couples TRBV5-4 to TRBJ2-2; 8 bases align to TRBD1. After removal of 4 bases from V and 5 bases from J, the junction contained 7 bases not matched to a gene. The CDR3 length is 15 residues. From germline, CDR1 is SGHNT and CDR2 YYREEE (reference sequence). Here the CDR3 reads CASSPGTGGTGELFF. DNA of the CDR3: TGTGCCAGCAGCCCCGGGACAGGAGGGACCGGGGAGCTGTTTTTT.

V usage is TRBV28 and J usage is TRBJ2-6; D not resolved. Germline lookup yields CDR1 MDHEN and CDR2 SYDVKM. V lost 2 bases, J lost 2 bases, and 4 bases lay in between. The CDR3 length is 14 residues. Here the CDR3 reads CASSLTAGANVLTF. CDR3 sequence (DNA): TGTGCCAGCAGTTTAACTGCTGGGGCCAACGTCCTGACTTTC.

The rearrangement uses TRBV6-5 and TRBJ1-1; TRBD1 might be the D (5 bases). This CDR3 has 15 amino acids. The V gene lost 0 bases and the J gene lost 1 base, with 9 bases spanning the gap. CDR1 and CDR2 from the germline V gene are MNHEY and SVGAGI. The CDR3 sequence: CASSYSDGGNTEAFF. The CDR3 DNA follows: TGTGCCAGCAGTTACTCGGACGGGGGGAACACTGAAGCTTTCTTT.

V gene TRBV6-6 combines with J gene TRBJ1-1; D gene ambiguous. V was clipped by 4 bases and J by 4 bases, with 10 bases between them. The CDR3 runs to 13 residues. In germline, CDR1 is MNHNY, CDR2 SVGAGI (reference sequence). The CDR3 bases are TGTGCCAGCAGTTTGGGAGGAAGCACTGAAGCTTTCTTT. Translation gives CASSLGGSTEAFF.

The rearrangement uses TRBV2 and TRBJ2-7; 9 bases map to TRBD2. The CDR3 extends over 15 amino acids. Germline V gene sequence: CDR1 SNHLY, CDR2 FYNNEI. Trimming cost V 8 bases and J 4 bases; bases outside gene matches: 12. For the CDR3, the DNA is TGTGCCAGCTACGCCTCGCTAGCGGGACGGTACGAGCAGTACTTC. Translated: CASYASLAGRYEQYF.

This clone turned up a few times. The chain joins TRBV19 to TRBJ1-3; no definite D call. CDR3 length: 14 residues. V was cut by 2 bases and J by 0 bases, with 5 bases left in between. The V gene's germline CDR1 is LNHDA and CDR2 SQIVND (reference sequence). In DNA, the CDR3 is TGTGCCAGTAGTATATGGAGCTCTGGAAACACCATATATTTT. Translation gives CASSIWSSGNTIYF.

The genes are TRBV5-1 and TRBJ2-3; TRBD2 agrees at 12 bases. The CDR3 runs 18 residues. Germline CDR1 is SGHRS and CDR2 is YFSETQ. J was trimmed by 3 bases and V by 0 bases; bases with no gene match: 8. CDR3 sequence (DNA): TGCGCCAGCAGCTTGGAATCGCTAGCGGGAGGGCCAACAGATACGCAGTATTTT. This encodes CASSLESLAGGPTDTQYF.

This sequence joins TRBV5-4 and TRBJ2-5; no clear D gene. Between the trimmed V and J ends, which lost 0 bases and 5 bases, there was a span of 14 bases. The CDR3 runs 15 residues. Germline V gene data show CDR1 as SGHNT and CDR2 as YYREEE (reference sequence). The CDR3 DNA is TGTGCCAGCAGCTTGGGGCTCCGCTGGTGGGAGACCCAGTACTTC. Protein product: CASSLGLRWWETQYF.

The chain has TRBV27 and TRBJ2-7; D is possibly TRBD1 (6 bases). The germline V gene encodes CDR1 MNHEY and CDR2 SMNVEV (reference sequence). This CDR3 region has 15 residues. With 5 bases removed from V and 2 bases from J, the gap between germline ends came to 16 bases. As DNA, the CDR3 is TGTGCCAGCAGTCTCCGGACAGTGGGTACCTACGAGCAGTACTTC. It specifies CASSLRTVGTYEQYF.

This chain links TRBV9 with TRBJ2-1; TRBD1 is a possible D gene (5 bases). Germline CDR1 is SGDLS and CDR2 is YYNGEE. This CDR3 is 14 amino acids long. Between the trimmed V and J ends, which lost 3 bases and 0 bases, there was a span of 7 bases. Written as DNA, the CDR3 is TGTGCCAGCAGCGGACAGACCTCCTACAATGAGCAGTTCTTC. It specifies CASSGQTSYNEQFF. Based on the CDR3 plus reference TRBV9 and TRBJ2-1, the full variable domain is DSGVTQTPKHLITATGQRVTLRCSPRSGDLSVYWYQQSLDQGLQFLIQYYNGEERAKGNILERFSAQQFPDLHSELNLSSLELGDSALYFCASSGQTSYNEQFFGPGTRLTVL.

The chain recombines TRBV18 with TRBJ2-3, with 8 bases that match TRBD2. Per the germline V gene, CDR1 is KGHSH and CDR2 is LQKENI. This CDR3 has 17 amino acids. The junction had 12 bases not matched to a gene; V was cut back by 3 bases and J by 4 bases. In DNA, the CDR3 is TGTGCCAGCTCACCCCCCCGGGAGGGGTTCCGGCCAGATACGCAGTATTTT. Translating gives CASSPPREGFRPDTQYF.

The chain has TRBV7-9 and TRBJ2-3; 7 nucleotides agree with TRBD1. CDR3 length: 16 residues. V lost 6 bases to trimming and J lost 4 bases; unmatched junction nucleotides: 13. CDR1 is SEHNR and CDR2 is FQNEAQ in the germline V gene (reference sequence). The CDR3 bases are TGTGCCAGCAGTCGCTATGTTACAGGGGTCTCAGATACGCAGTATTTT. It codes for CASSRYVTGVSDTQYF. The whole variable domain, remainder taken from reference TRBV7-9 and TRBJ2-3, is DTGVSQNPRHKITKRGQNVTFRCDPISEHNRLYWYRQTLGQGPEFLTYFQNEAQLEKSRLLSDRFSAERPKGSFSTLEIQRTEQGDSAMYLCASSRYVTGVSDTQYFGPGTRLTVL.

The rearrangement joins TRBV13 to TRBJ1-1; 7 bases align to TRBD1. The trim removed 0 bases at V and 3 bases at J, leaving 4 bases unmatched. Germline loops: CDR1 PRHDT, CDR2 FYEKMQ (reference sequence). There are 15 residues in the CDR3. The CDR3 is CASSLGQGTDTEAFF. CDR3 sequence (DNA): TGTGCCAGCAGCTTAGGCCAGGGGACAGACACTGAAGCTTTCTTT.

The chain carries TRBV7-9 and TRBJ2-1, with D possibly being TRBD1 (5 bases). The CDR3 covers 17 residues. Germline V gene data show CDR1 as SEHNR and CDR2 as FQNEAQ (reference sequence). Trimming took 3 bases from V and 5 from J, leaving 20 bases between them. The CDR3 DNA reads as TGTGCCAGCAGCTTGTCCCTCGGCAGGGTGGGGAACAATGAGCAGTTCTTC. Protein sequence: CASSLSLGRVGNNEQFF.

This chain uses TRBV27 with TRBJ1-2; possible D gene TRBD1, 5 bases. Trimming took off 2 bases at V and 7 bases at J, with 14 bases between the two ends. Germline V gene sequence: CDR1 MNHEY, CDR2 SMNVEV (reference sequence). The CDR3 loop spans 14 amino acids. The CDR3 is CASSLTTGSGGYTF. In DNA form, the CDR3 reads TGTGCCAGCAGTTTAACCACAGGCTCTGGTGGCTACACCTTC.

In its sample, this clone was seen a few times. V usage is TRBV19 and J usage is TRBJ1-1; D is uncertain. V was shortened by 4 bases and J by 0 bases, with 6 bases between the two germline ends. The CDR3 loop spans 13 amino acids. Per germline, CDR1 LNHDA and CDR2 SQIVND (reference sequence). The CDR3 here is CASSTALNTEAFF. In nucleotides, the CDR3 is TGTGCCAGTAGTACTGCGTTGAACACTGAAGCTTTCTTT.

The CDR3 loop reads CASSRAGGDTGELFF. The CDR3 coding sequence is TGTGCCAGCAGCCGAGCGGGGGGTGACACCGGGGAGCTGTTTTTT. This chain links TRBV9 with TRBJ2-2; 9 bases are a match to TRBD2. CDR3 length: 15 residues. Germline lookup yields CDR1 SGDLS and CDR2 YYNGEE. Trimming removed 4 bases from V and 3 bases from J; junction bases left unmatched: 4.

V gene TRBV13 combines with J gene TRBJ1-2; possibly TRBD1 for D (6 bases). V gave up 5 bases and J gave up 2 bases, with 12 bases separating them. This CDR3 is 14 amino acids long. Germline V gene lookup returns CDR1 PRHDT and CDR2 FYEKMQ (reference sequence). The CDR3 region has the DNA TGTGCCAGCAGCCCCCGGGACATCAACTATGGCTACACCTTC. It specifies CASSPRDINYGYTF.

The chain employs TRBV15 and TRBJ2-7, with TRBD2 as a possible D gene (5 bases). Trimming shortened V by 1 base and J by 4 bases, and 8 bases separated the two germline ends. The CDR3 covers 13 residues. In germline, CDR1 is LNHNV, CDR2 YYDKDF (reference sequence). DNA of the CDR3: TGTGCCACCAGCAGAGGAAGGGAGTACGAGCAGTACTTC. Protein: CATSRGREYEQYF.

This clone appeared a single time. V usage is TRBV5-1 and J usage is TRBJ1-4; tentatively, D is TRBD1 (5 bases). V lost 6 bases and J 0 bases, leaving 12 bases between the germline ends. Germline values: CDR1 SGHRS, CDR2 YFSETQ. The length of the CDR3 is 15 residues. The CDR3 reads CASTASGATNEKLFF. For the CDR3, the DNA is TGCGCCAGCACCGCTTCGGGGGCAACTAATGAAAAACTGTTTTTT.

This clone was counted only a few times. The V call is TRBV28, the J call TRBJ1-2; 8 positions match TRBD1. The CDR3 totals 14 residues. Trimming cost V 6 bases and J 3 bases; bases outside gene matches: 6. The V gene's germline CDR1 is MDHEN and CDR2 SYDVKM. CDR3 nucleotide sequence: TGTGCCAGCAGCCTGACAGGGGTTTACTATGGCTACACCTTC. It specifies CASSLTGVYYGYTF.